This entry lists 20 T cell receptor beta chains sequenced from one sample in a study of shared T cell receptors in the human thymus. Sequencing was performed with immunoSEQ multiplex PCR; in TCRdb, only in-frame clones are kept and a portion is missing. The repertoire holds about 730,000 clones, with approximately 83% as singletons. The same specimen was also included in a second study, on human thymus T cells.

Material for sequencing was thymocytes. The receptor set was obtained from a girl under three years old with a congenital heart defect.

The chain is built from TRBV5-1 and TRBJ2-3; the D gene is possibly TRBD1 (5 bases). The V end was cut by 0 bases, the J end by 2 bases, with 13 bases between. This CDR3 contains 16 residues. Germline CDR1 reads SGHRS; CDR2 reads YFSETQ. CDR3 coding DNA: TGCGCCAGCAGCTTGGACAGGCGCGTCGACACAGATACGCAGTATTTT. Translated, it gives CASSLDRRVDTDTQYF. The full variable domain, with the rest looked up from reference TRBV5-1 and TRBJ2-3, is KAGVTQTPRYLIKTRGQQVTLSCSPISGHRSVSWYQQTPGQGLQFLFEYFSETQRNKGNFPGRFSGRQFSNSRSEMNVSTLELGDSALYLCASSLDRRVDTDTQYFGPGTRLTVL.

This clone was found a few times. CDR3 region: CASSYSVGGREKLFF. DNA of the CDR3: TGTGCCAGCAGTTACTCGGTGGGGGGGAGAGAAAAACTGTTTTTT. This chain joins TRBV6-6 and TRBJ1-4, with D possibly matching TRBD1 (5 bases). This CDR3 spans 15 amino acids. Germline lookup yields CDR1 MNHNY and CDR2 SVGAGI (reference sequence). Between the trimmed V and J ends, which lost 0 bases and 8 bases, there was a span of 13 bases.

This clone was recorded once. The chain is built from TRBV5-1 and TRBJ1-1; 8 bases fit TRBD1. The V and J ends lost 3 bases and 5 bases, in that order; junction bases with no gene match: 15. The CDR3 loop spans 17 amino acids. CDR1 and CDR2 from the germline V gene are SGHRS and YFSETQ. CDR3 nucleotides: TGCGCCAGCAGCTCAAAACAGGGGGGAAGCCTCGGGACTGAAGCTTTCTTT. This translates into CASSSKQGGSLGTEAFF.

The CDR3 DNA follows: TGTGCCAGCAGTGAAGTTTTGAGGGGTACAGGGACGAGCTCCTACAATGAGCAGTTCTTC. Its translation is CASSEVLRGTGTSSYNEQFF. J is TRBJ2-1 and V is TRBV2; D might be TRBD1 (6 bases). This CDR3 has 20 residues. V lost 1 base to trimming and J lost 0 bases, with 22 bases between them. Germline V gene data show CDR1 as SNHLY and CDR2 as FYNNEI. The full variable domain, its missing parts supplied by reference TRBV2 and TRBJ2-1, is EPEVTQTPSHQVTQMGQEVILRCVPISNHLYFYWYRQILGQKVEFLVSFYNNEISEKSEIFDDQFSVERPDGSNFTLKIRSTKLEDSAMYFCASSEVLRGTGTSSYNEQFFGPGTRLTVL.

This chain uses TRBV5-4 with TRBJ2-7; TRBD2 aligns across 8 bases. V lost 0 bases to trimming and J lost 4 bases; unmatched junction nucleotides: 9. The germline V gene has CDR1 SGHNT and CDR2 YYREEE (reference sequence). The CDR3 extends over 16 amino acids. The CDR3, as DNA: TGTGCCAGCAGCTTGGCCGGGGGGGTAATTCAGTACGAGCAGTACTTC. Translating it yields CASSLAGGVIQYEQYF.

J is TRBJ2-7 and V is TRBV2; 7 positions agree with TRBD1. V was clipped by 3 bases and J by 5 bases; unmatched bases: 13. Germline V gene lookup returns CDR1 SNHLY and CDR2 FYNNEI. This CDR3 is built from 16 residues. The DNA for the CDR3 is TGTGCCAGCAGTGATACCCCCACAGGGGTTCTCCACGAGCAGTACTTC. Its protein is CASSDTPTGVLHEQYF.

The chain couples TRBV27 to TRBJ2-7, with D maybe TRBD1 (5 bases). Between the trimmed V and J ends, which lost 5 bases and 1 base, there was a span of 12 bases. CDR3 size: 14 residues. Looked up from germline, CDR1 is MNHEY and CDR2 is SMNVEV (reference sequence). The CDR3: CASSDHRSSYEQYF. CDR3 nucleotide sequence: TGTGCCAGCAGTGATCACAGGAGTTCCTACGAGCAGTACTTC.

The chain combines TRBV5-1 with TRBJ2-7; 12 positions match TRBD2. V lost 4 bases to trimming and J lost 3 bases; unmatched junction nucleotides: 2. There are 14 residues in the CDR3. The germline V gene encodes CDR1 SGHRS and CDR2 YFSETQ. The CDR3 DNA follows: TGCGCCAGCAGCCTACTAGCGGGGGGCTACGAGCAGTACTTC. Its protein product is CASSLLAGGYEQYF. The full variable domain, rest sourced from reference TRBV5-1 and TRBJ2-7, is KAGVTQTPRYLIKTRGQQVTLSCSPISGHRSVSWYQQTPGQGLQFLFEYFSETQRNKGNFPGRFSGRQFSNSRSEMNVSTLELGDSALYLCASSLLAGGYEQYFGPGTRLTVT.

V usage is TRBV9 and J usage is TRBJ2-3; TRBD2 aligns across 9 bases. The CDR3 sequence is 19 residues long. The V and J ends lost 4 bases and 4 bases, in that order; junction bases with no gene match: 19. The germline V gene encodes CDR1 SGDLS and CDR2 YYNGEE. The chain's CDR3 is CASSPRISGGQPRPDTQYF. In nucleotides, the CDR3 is TGTGCCAGCAGCCCCCGAATAAGCGGGGGGCAACCTCGCCCAGATACGCAGTATTTT.

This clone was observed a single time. This CDR3 is CASRGYTGDIEAFF. The CDR3 DNA reads TGTGCCAGCAGGGGGTACACAGGGGACATTGAAGCTTTCTTT. The rearrangement joins TRBV6-1 to TRBJ1-1, with 7 bases lining up with TRBD1. Trimming removed 6 bases from V and 7 bases from J; junction bases left unmatched: 11. Germline CDR1 is MNHNS and CDR2 is SASEGT. The CDR3 covers 14 residues.

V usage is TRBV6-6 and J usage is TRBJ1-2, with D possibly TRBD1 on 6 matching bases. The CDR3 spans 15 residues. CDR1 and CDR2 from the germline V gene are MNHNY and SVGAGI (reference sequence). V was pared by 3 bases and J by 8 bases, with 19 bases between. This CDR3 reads CASSYASRGVWGYTF. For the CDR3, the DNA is TGTGCCAGCAGTTATGCGAGCAGGGGAGTGTGGGGCTACACCTTC.

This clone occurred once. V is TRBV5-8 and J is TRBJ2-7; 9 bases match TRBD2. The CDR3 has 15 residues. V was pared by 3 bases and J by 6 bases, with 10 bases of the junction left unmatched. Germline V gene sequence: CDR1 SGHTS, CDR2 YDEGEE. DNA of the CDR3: TGTGCCAGCAGCTGGGCGGGGGGGCCCATGCTCGAGCAGTACTTC. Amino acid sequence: CASSWAGGPMLEQYF.

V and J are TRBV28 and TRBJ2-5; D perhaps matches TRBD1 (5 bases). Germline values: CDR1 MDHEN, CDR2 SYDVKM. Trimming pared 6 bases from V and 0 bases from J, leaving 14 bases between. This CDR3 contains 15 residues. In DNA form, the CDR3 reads TGTGCCAGCAGCGTTCTACGACAGTACCAAGAGACCCAGTACTTC. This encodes CASSVLRQYQETQYF.

The CDR3 DNA follows: TGTGCCAGCAGACCGAGACAGCCAGCCGATTCACCCCTCCACTTT. Amino acids: CASRPRQPADSPLHF. This chain links TRBV2 with TRBJ1-6; weak D call: TRBD1 (5 bases). Between the trimmed V and J ends, which lost 6 bases and 8 bases, there was a span of 17 bases. The CDR3 totals 15 residues. The germline CDR1 and CDR2 sequences are SNHLY and FYNNEI.

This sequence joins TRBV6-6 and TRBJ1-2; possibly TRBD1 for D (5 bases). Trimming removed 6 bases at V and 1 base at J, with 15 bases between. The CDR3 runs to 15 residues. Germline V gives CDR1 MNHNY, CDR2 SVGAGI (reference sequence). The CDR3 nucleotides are TGTGCCAGCAGCCCTTTTCGTGACAGTAACTATGGCTACACCTTC. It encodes CASSPFRDSNYGYTF.

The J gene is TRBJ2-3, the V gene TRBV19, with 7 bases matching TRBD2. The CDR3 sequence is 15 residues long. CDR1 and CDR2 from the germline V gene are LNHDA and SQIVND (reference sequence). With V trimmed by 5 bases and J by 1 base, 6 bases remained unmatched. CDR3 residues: CASSREEKGTDTQYF. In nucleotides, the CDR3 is TGTGCCAGTAGTCGGGAGGAAAAAGGCACAGATACGCAGTATTTT.

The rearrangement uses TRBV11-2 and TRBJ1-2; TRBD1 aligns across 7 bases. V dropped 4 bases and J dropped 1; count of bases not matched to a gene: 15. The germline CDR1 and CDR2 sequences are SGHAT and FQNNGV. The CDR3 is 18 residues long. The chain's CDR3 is CASSSYTPGTALNYGYTF. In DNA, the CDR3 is TGTGCCAGCAGCTCATACACGCCCGGGACAGCGCTTAACTATGGCTACACCTTC.

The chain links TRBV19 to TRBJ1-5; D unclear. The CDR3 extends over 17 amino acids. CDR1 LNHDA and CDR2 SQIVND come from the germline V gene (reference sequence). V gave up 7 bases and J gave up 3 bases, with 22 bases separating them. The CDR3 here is CASKSLRVPFINQPQHF. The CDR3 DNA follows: TGTGCCAGTAAGAGTTTGCGGGTACCGTTCATCAATCAGCCCCAGCATTTT.

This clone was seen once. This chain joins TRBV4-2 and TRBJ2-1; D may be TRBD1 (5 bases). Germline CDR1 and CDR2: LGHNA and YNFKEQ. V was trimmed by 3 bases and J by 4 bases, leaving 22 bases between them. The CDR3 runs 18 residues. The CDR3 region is CASSQEEDRRATYNEQFF. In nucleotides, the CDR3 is TGTGCCAGCAGCCAGGAAGAGGACCGCAGGGCGACTTACAATGAGCAGTTCTTC.

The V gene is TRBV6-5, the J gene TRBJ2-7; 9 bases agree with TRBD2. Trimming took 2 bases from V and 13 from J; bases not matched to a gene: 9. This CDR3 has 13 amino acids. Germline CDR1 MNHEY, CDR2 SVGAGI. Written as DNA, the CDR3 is TGTGCCAGCAGTTACGGGATAGCGGGGGTGCATTACTTC. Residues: CASSYGIAGVHYF.